This paragraph reports one TCR beta chain. This sample stems from a study of T cell responses to AZD1222 COVID-19 vaccine. Clones were sequenced by immunoSEQ multiplex PCR, and TCRdb holds only the in-frame ones, with some missing. Of about 72,000 clones detected, about nine tenths appear once; the ten largest clones hold 24%. CDR3 length: 15 amino acids. Germline-derived CDR1 and CDR2 are SNHLY and FYNNEI. Trimming pared 4 bases from V and 0 bases from J, leaving 12 bases between. The sequences come from peripheral blood, collected on day 0 of AZD1222 vaccination. The receptor was isolated from an adult in good health. The V call is TRBV2, the J call TRBJ2-5; possibly TRBD1 for D (5 bases). The CDR3 DNA follows: TGTGCCAGCAGTGTATCCGGACACCACCAAGAGACCCAGTACTTC. Protein sequence: CASSVSGHHQETQYF. The whole variable domain, filled in from reference TRBV2 and TRBJ2-5, reads EPEVTQTPSHQVTQMGQEVILRCVPISNHLYFYWYRQILGQKVEFLVSFYNNEISEKSEIFDDQFSVERPDGSNFTLKIRSTKLEDSAMYFCASSVSGHHQETQYFGPGTRLLVL.